This T cell receptor beta chain originates from a study of identical twins' blood T cells. In TCRdb, the 5' RACE reads were re-called with MiXCR into one record per CDR3 protein. Among 350,000 to 400,000 distinct CDR3 sequences listed, about 28% were seen once. This clonotype has only a few counts. The receptor was derived from a woman aged 18-49 years in good health. The specimen sequenced was PBMCs.

CDR3 nucleotides: TGTGCCAGTAGACCGACAGGACATTACACTGAAGCTTTCTTT. It yields the protein CASRPTGHYTEAFF. The chain uses TRBV19 and TRBJ1-1; D is possibly TRBD1 (6 bases). V gave up 6 bases and J gave up 3 bases, with 14 bases separating them. This CDR3 comprises 14 residues. The germline gives CDR1 LNHDA, CDR2 SQIVND (reference sequence). The variable domain in full, with the rest retrieved from reference TRBV19 and TRBJ1-1, is DGGITQSPKYLFRKEGQNVTLSCEQNLNHDAMYWYRQDPGQGLRLIYYSQIVNDFQKGDIAEGYSVSREKKESFPLTVTSAQKNPTAFYLCASRPTGHYTEAFFGQGTRLTVV.